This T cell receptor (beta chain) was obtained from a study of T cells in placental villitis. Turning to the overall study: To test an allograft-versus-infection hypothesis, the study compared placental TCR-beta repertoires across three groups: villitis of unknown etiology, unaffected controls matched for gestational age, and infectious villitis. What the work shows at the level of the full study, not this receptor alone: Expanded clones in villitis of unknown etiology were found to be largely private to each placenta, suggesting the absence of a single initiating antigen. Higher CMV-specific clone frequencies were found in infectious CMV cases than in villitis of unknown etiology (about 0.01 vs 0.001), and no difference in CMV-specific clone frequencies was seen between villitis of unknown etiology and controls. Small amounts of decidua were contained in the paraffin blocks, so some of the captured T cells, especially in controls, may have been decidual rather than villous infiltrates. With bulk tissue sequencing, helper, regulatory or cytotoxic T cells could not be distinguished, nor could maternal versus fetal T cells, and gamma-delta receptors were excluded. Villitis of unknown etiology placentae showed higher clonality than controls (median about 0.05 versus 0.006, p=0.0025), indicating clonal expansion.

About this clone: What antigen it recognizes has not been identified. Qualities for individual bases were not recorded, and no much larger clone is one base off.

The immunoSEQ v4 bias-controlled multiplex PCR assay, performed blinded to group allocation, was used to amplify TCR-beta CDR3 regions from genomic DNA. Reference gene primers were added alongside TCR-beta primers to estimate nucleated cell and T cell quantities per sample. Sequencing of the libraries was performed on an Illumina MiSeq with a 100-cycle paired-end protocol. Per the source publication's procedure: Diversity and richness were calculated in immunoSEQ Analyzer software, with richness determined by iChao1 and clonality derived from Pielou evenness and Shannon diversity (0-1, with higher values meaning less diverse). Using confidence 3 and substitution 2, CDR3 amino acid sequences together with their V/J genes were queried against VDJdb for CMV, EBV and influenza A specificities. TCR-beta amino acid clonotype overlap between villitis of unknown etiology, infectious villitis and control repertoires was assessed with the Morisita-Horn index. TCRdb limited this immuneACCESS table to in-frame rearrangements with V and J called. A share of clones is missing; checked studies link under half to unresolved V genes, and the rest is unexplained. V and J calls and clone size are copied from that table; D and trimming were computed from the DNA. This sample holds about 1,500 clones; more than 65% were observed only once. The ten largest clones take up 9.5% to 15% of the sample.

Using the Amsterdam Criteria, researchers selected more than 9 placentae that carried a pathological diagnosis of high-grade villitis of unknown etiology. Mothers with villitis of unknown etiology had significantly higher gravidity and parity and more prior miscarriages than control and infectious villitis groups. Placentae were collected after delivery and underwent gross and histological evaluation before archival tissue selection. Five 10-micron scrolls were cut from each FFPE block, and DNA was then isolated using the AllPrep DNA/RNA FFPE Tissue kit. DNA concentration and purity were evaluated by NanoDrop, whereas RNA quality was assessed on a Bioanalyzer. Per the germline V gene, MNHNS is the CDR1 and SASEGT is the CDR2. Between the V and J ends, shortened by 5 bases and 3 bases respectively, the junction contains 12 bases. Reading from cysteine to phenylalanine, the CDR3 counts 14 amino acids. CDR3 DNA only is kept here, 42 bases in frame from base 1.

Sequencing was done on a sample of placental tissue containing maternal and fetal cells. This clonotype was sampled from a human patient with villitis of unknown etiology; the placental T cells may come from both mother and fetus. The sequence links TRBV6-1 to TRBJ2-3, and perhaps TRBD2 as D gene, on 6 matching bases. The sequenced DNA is TGTGCCAGCAGTTATATTCGGGAGACAGATACGCAGTATTTT. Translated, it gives CASSYIRETDTQYF.